The T cell receptor beta chain under discussion was sequenced for a study of post-analysis software for immune sequencing data. Across the study: Patients had relapsing-remitting, secondary progressive or progressive-relapsing multiple sclerosis; some lacked subtype.

Each TCR beta cDNA library carried unique molecular identifiers. Researchers reported 400,000 to 550,000 cDNA molecules coming from roughly 0.93 to 9.6 million T cells. Via MiXCR, TCRdb re-called the PCR reads, giving one row per CDR3 protein. The table shows 160,000 or so distinct CDR3 sequences, with about 36% occurring only once. In germline, CDR1 is KGHSH, CDR2 LQKENI. The CDR3 has 16 residues. V was clipped by 3 bases and J by 6 bases; unmatched bases: 7. Study-level findings and limits: A handful of TRBV segments occurring more often in patients than controls included TRBV5-6, TRBV5-1 and TRBV20-1. Normalized Chao1 diversity was significantly lower in multiple sclerosis patients than in controls.

A note on this clonotype: The target antigen is unknown.

V and J are TRBV18 and TRBJ2-4; 11 bases line up with TRBD1. The clonotype was recovered from a girl aged 5 to 17 with multiple sclerosis. The sample consisted of blood, taken after autologous hematopoietic stem cell transplantation. In DNA form, the CDR3 reads TGTGCCAGCTCACCGCTTCGCGGGACAGGGGGAAACATTCAGTACTTC. This codes for CASSPLRGTGGNIQYF.